One sample yielded the 20 T cell receptor beta chains listed below, sequenced in a study of CD8 T cells in Susac syndrome. Random-hexamer reverse transcription was applied to roughly 0.5 to 1 ug RNA. Via MiXCR, TCRdb re-called the immunoSEQ multiplex PCR reads, giving one row per CDR3 protein. The repertoire holds 150,000 or so distinct CDR3 sequences, with about 90% as singletons. The sample was CD4+ T cells from PBMCs. These receptors all stem from a human donor in good health.

CDR3 region: CSASRTKEDTEAFF. The CDR3 DNA reads as TGCAGTGCTAGCCGGACAAAAGAGGACACTGAAGCTTTCTTT. The genes are TRBV20-1 and TRBJ1-1; D perhaps matches TRBD1 (5 bases). Germline CDR1 is DFQATT and CDR2 is SNEGSKA (reference sequence). The CDR3 has 14 amino acids. V lost 3 bases to trimming and J lost 3 bases, with 14 bases between them.

The rearrangement uses TRBV13 and TRBJ1-2, with 8 bases identical to TRBD1. Looked up from germline, CDR1 is PRHDT and CDR2 is FYEKMQ (reference sequence). CDR3 length equals 17 residues. V shed 3 bases and J 0 bases; nucleotides not matched to a gene: 9. The CDR3 loop is CASSFTLKQGANYGYTF. The CDR3, as DNA: TGTGCCAGCAGCTTTACGCTAAAACAGGGGGCTAACTATGGCTACACCTTC.

The V call is TRBV23-1, the J call TRBJ1-1; possibly TRBD1 for D (6 bases). TRBV23-1 is marked as an open reading frame, function uncertain. Trimming left V 11 bases short and J 2 bases short, with 18 bases between. The CDR3 is 14 amino acids. The CDR3 nucleotides are TGCGCCGGGAGGTCGACAGGATTTAACACTGAAGCTTTCTTT. Residues: CAGRSTGFNTEAFF.

J is TRBJ1-4 and V is TRBV5-1; 9 positions match TRBD1. The V gene's germline CDR1 is SGHRS and CDR2 YFSETQ. The CDR3 is 15 amino acids. V was clipped by 2 bases and J by 5 bases; unmatched bases: 4. The CDR3, as DNA: TGCGCCAGCAGCTTACAGGGGGCCCACAATGAAAAACTGTTTTTT. This gives the protein CASSLQGAHNEKLFF.

The rearrangement uses TRBV9 and TRBJ1-2; D is ambiguous. Deletions cut 4 bases from V and 8 bases from J, with 15 bases between. This CDR3 contains 13 residues. Germline assignment: CDR1 SGDLS and CDR2 YYNGEE. The CDR3 here is CASSPHSKGGYTF. The CDR3 DNA reads as TGTGCCAGCAGCCCTCACTCCAAGGGCGGCTACACCTTC.

This sequence joins TRBV7-9 and TRBJ2-7; 9 bases align to TRBD1. Germline values: CDR1 SEHNR, CDR2 FQNEAQ (reference sequence). The CDR3 sequence is 15 residues long. V shed 1 base and J 2 bases; nucleotides not matched to a gene: 3. CDR3 DNA sequence: TGTGCCAGCAGCTTAGGGGACAGGGCTCCCTACGAGCAGTACTTC. This encodes CASSLGDRAPYEQYF.

V usage is TRBV5-6 and J usage is TRBJ2-5; D unresolved. Germline CDR1 SGHDT, CDR2 YYEEEE. V was trimmed by 3 bases and J by 6 bases, leaving 9 bases between them. The CDR3 is made up of 12 amino acids. The CDR3 reads CASSSDFKTQYF. CDR3 DNA sequence: TGTGCCAGCAGCTCGGATTTTAAGACCCAGTACTTC.

The chain carries TRBV5-1 and TRBJ2-3, with D unresolved. From germline, CDR1 is SGHRS and CDR2 YFSETQ. The CDR3 extends over 13 amino acids. Trimming took 0 bases from V and 5 from J, leaving 7 bases between them. Written as DNA, the CDR3 is TGCGCCAGCAGCTTGGTCCCAAGAGATACGCAGTATTTT. It yields the protein CASSLVPRDTQYF.

The chain is built from TRBV6-5 and TRBJ1-2; a possible D gene is TRBD1 (6 bases). Germline V gene lookup returns CDR1 MNHEY and CDR2 SVGAGI. V dropped 4 bases and J dropped 1 base, with 19 bases sitting between them. The CDR3 is 17 amino acids. CDR3 nucleotides: TGTGCCAGCAGTTCCCCGACAGGTGGAAAAATTAACTATGGCTACACCTTC. It specifies CASSSPTGGKINYGYTF.

The chain joins TRBV6-5 to TRBJ1-1; D not certain. This CDR3 spans 15 amino acids. Per the germline V gene, CDR1 is MNHEY and CDR2 is SVGAGI. The ends were cut back, 2 bases at V and 0 bases at J, with 10 bases in the middle. CDR3 coding DNA: TGTGCCAGCAGTTACCAAGTCGGGGTGAACACTGAAGCTTTCTTT. As protein: CASSYQVGVNTEAFF.

The chain combines TRBV4-1 with TRBJ1-2; no clear D gene. There are 15 residues in the CDR3. The V gene lost 2 bases and the J gene lost 6 bases, with 16 bases spanning the gap. Germline loops: CDR1 MGHRA, CDR2 YSYEKL. The CDR3 nucleotides read TGCGCCAGCAGCCAAAGCAGATTCAACAAGCATGGCTACACCTTC. Translating gives CASSQSRFNKHGYTF.

The chain couples TRBV7-9 to TRBJ2-7, with TRBD1 identical over 7 bases. CDR3 size: 16 residues. Germline loops: CDR1 SEHNR, CDR2 FQNEAQ (reference sequence). V was pared by 5 bases and J by 2 bases, with 12 bases of the junction left unmatched. CDR3 sequence: CASSPNPQGTPYEQYF. The CDR3 region has the DNA TGTGCCAGCAGCCCCAATCCACAGGGGACCCCCTACGAGCAGTACTTC.

The rearrangement uses TRBV29-1 and TRBJ1-2; the D is unclear. Per the germline V gene, CDR1 is SQVTM and CDR2 is ANQGSEA. The CDR3 is made up of 14 amino acids. The V end was cut by 4 bases, the J end by 2 bases, with 14 bases between. CDR3 protein: CSVVAGGSNYGYTF. The CDR3 nucleotides are TGCAGCGTTGTAGCAGGAGGATCAAACTATGGCTACACCTTC.

The CDR3 coding sequence is TGTGCCAGCAGCTTGGCCCCCGGGGACGCAGATACGCAGTATTTT. This codes for CASSLAPGDADTQYF. The chain is built from TRBV7-2 and TRBJ2-3; D may be TRBD1 or TRBD2 (5 bases each). The length of the CDR3 is 15 residues. V was trimmed by 3 bases and J by 4 bases, leaving 14 bases between them. The germline V gene has CDR1 SGHTA and CDR2 FQGNSA.

The chain joins TRBV12-3 or TRBV12-4 to TRBJ2-3; 7 positions agree with TRBD1. CDR3 length: 14 residues. J lost 5 bases, V lost 6 bases, and 8 bases had no gene match. CDR3 nucleotides: TGTGCCAGCAGAAGGACAGGTGCTCGAGATACGCAGTATTTT. Translated, it gives CASRRTGARDTQYF.

V usage is TRBV6-1 and J usage is TRBJ2-7; 7 nucleotides line up with TRBD1. V shed 2 bases, J shed 1 base, and the junction held 2 bases outside the gene matches. Germline V gene data show CDR1 as MNHNS and CDR2 as SASEGT. This CDR3 spans 14 amino acids. This CDR3 is CASSEPGGSYEQYF. In nucleotides, the CDR3 is TGTGCCAGCAGTGAACCAGGGGGATCCTACGAGCAGTACTTC.

This sequence joins TRBV19 and TRBJ1-1; 9 bases are a match to TRBD1. CDR1 and CDR2 from the germline V gene are LNHDA and SQIVND (reference sequence). The trim removed 5 bases at V and 4 bases at J, leaving 5 bases unmatched. This CDR3 has 14 amino acids. DNA for the CDR3: TGTGCCAGTAGTGTGGACAGGGGTTTCACTGAAGCTTTCTTT. This translates into CASSVDRGFTEAFF.

V usage is TRBV9 and J usage is TRBJ2-7; D assignment may be TRBD1 or TRBD2 (6 bases each). Trimming took off 0 bases at V and 1 base at J, with 14 bases between the two ends. The CDR3 totals 16 residues. Germline V gene data show CDR1 as SGDLS and CDR2 as YYNGEE. The CDR3 DNA reads TGTGCCAGCAGCGTAGTAGGGGGGCTAGTATCCTACGAGCAGTACTTC. As protein: CASSVVGGLVSYEQYF.

The chain combines TRBV5-1 with TRBJ2-7, with D perhaps TRBD1 (5 bases). The CDR3 extends over 13 amino acids. The germline V gene has CDR1 SGHRS and CDR2 YFSETQ. V was pared by 4 bases and J by 2 bases, with 10 bases between. The CDR3 is CASSPEGAYEQYF. As DNA, the CDR3 is TGCGCCAGCAGCCCGGAAGGGGCCTACGAGCAGTACTTC.

Here the CDR3 DNA reads TGTGCCAGCAGCTTAAGTCGGGACTACGAGCAGTACTTC. It encodes CASSLSRDYEQYF. The chain carries TRBV7-2 and TRBJ2-7, with D possibly matching TRBD2 (5 bases). Between the trimmed V and J ends, which lost 2 bases and 3 bases, there was a span of 8 bases. CDR3 length: 13 amino acids. Germline V gene data show CDR1 as SGHTA and CDR2 as FQGNSA.